The source of this T cell receptor beta chain is a study of early T cells in non-severe SARS-CoV-2 infection. Study background: Bulk RNA isolated from unsorted whole blood underwent sequencing; chains were not paired.

Study findings and constraints: VDJdb matching skewed toward anti-spike CD8 responses, missing private and CD4 specificities.

Researchers attached unique molecular identifiers to individual cDNA molecules. TCRdb re-called the 5' RACE reads through MiXCR, storing one row per CDR3 protein. The sample records tens of thousands of distinct CDR3 sequences, 3.5% to 5% being singletons. The CDR3 loop spans 14 amino acids. CDR1 is DFQATT and CDR2 is SNEGSKA in the germline V gene (reference sequence). With 3 bases removed from V and 0 bases from J, the gap between germline ends came to 9 bases. Points on this clonotype: Its antigen remains unidentified.

The source of this sequence is an adult who was a healthcare worker with PCR-confirmed SARS-CoV-2 infection or an uninfected control (not recorded which). Sequenced input: whole blood. The J gene is TRBJ2-1, the V gene TRBV20-1; D is ambiguous. The CDR3 bases are TGCAGTGCTAGCGGTTCCAGCTCCTACAATGAGCAGTTCTTC. Its protein is CSASGSSSYNEQFF.